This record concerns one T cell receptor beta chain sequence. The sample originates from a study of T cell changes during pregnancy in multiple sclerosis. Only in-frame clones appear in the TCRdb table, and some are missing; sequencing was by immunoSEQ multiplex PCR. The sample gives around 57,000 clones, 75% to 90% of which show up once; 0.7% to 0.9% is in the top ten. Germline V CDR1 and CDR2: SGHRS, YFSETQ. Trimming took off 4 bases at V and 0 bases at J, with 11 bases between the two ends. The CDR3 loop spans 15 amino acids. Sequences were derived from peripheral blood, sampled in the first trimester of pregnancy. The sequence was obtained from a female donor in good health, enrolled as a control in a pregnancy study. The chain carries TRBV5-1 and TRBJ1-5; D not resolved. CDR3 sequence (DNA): TGCGCCAGCAGCCTGGACGGGGATAGCAATCAGCCCCAGCATTTT. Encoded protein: CASSLDGDSNQPQHF.